This T cell receptor beta chain was retrieved from a study of cytomegalovirus exposure and HLA in healthy donors. Turning to the study itself: In a previous analysis, more than 90 million unique TCR beta sequences were found from 170 million or so T cells. Study observations and caveats: Reportedly, diagnosis of cytomegalovirus status by the classifier showed high specificity and sensitivity. TCR beta V- and J-gene trimming was later associated with a missense DCLRE1C variant.

To note about this clone: What it binds is unknown.

Researchers ran the PCR with 60 Vbeta and 13 Jbeta primers. The assay was immunoSEQ multiplex PCR, and TCRdb's table has in-frame clones only and misses some. Of some 200,000 clones listed, just over 75% are singletons. V gave up 5 bases and J gave up 6 bases; unmatched junction bases: 9. CDR3 length equals 16 residues. Germline CDR1 is LNHDA and CDR2 is SQIVND (reference sequence). The sequencing input was PBMCs. This TCR derives from an older woman in good health and CMV-seropositive. This chain uses TRBV19 with TRBJ1-4; 10 bases line up with TRBD1. CDR3 coding DNA: TGTGCCAGTAGTTCGTCTTACGGGACAGGGGATGAAAAACTGTTTTTT. This codes for CASSSSYGTGDEKLFF.